The rows below give T cell receptor beta chains drawn from one sample of a study of T cell repertoires in cytomegalovirus infection. TCRdb re-called the reads through MiXCR, storing one row per CDR3 protein. This sample has tens of thousands of distinct CDR3 sequences, with 20% found just once. These receptors have no known antigen. Input material: PBMCs, sequenced either directly or after in vitro stimulation (not recorded which). These receptors came from a human donor in good health (CMV status not recorded). Some clones in this sample may be carry-over from other donors' samples. CDR3s include the opening cysteine and the closing phenylalanine or tryptophan. D genes are given only for firm matches. Clone sizes are given selectively: once, few, many, or a class where the clone is expanded.

d_call: NA; clone_size: few; v_call: TRBV18; j_call: TRBJ1-1; cdr3_aa: CASSRMNTEAFF; cdr3_nt: TGTGCCAGCTCACGTATGAACACTGAAGCTTTCTTT
d_call: NA; clone_size: once; v_call: TRBV29-1; j_call: TRBJ2-5; cdr3_aa: CSARGPGETQYF; cdr3_nt: TGCAGCGCCCGTGGACCCGGCGAGACCCAGTACTTC
d_call: NA; clone_size: many; v_call: TRBV7-8; j_call: TRBJ1-6; cdr3_aa: CASSKWANSPLHF; cdr3_nt: TGTGCCAGCAGCAAATGGGCCAATTCACCCCTCCACTTT
d_call: TRBD2; clone_size: NA; v_call: TRBV4-3; j_call: TRBJ2-1; cdr3_aa: CASSQDSAGGPPEQFF; cdr3_nt: TGCGCCAGCAGCCAAGATTCGGCGGGAGGGCCTCCTGAGCAGTTCTTC
d_call: NA; clone_size: NA; v_call: TRBV14; j_call: TRBJ2-7; cdr3_aa: CASSQEGTLNYEQYF; cdr3_nt: TGTGCCAGCAGCCAAGAAGGGACTCTGAACTACGAGCAGTACTTC
d_call: TRBD2; clone_size: NA; v_call: TRBV7-9; j_call: TRBJ2-1; cdr3_aa: CASSLDKREANNEQFF; cdr3_nt: TGTGCCAGCAGCTTAGATAAGCGGGAGGCCAACAATGAGCAGTTCTTC
d_call: NA; clone_size: NA; v_call: TRBV29-1; j_call: TRBJ2-6; cdr3_aa: CSVGSSGANVLTF; cdr3_nt: TGCAGCGTTGGGAGCTCTGGGGCCAACGTCCTGACTTTC
d_call: NA; clone_size: NA; v_call: TRBV4-1; j_call: TRBJ1-6; cdr3_aa: CASSPGELVFRRRENSPLHF; cdr3_nt: TGCGCCAGCAGCCCCGGGGAGTTGGTATTCCGGCGGCGAGAAAATTCACCCCTCCACTTT
d_call: NA; clone_size: NA; v_call: TRBV19; j_call: TRBJ2-3; cdr3_aa: CASSIGTDTQYF; cdr3_nt: TGTGCCAGTAGTATTGGGACAGATACGCAGTATTTT
d_call: NA; clone_size: many; v_call: TRBV11-3; j_call: TRBJ1-6; cdr3_aa: CASSLGGSNSPLHF; cdr3_nt: TGTGCCAGCAGCTTAGGGGGGTCGAATTCACCCCTCCACTTT
d_call: NA; clone_size: many; v_call: TRBV11-2; j_call: TRBJ1-6; cdr3_aa: CASSLTGTREYSPLHF; cdr3_nt: TGTGCCAGCAGCCTGACCGGGACGAGAGAATACTCACCCCTCCACTTT
d_call: TRBD1; clone_size: few; v_call: TRBV10-3; j_call: TRBJ2-3; cdr3_aa: CAIRGDRGTDTQYF; cdr3_nt: TGTGCCATCAGGGGAGACAGGGGTACAGATACGCAGTATTTT
d_call: TRBD2; clone_size: medium-sized; v_call: TRBV7-9; j_call: TRBJ2-7; cdr3_aa: CASSPFGRGIYEQYF; cdr3_nt: TGTGCCAGCAGCCCGTTTGGGCGGGGGATCTACGAGCAGTACTTC
d_call: NA; clone_size: NA; v_call: TRBV25-1; j_call: TRBJ2-7; cdr3_aa: CASSDRDAHSYEQYF; cdr3_nt: TGTGCCAGCAGTGACCGGGACGCCCACTCCTACGAGCAGTACTTC
d_call: NA; clone_size: NA; v_call: TRBV25-1; j_call: TRBJ1-1; cdr3_aa: CASSESRSGNTEAFF; cdr3_nt: TGTGCCAGCAGTGAAAGTAGGTCGGGGAACACTGAAGCTTTCTTT
d_call: TRBD1; clone_size: many; v_call: TRBV2; j_call: TRBJ2-1; cdr3_aa: CASSVLDQGDNEQFF; cdr3_nt: TGTGCCAGCAGTGTTCTGGACCAGGGGGACAATGAGCAGTTCTTC
d_call: NA; clone_size: NA; v_call: TRBV28; j_call: TRBJ2-3; cdr3_aa: CASSFRLGTDTQYF; cdr3_nt: TGTGCCAGCAGTTTTCGGCTGGGCACAGATACGCAGTATTTT
d_call: TRBD1; clone_size: NA; v_call: TRBV28; j_call: TRBJ1-5; cdr3_aa: CASSLSQGGRAVIRGQPQHF; cdr3_nt: TGTGCCAGCAGTTTATCACAGGGGGGGAGGGCGGTGATTAGGGGTCAGCCCCAGCATTTT
d_call: TRBD2; clone_size: many; v_call: TRBV7-6; j_call: TRBJ2-1; cdr3_aa: CASTSGGLNEQFF; cdr3_nt: TGTGCCAGCACTTCGGGGGGGCTCAATGAGCAGTTCTTC
d_call: NA; clone_size: few; v_call: TRBV4-2; j_call: TRBJ2-7; cdr3_aa: CASSQGRLLYYEQYF; cdr3_nt: TGTGCCAGCAGCCAAGGCCGACTCTTATACTACGAGCAGTACTTC
d_call: NA; clone_size: few; v_call: TRBV4-3; j_call: TRBJ2-3; cdr3_aa: CASSQEFSVDSGDTQYF; cdr3_nt: TGCGCCAGCAGCCAAGAATTTTCGGTCGATAGCGGAGATACGCAGTATTTT
d_call: NA; clone_size: few; v_call: TRBV7-9; j_call: TRBJ1-1; cdr3_aa: CASSDPPGRGAGNTEAFF; cdr3_nt: TGTGCCAGCAGCGACCCGCCCGGTAGGGGAGCGGGGAACACTGAAGCTTTCTTT
d_call: NA; clone_size: many; v_call: TRBV7-2; j_call: TRBJ1-5; cdr3_aa: CASSSAGTRDNQPQHF; cdr3_nt: TGTGCCAGCAGCTCCGCCGGGACGAGGGACAATCAGCCCCAGCATTTT
d_call: TRBD2; clone_size: many; v_call: TRBV7-2; j_call: TRBJ2-5; cdr3_aa: CASSFGTVGGETQYF; cdr3_nt: TGTGCCAGCAGCTTCGGGACTGTCGGGGGGGAGACCCAGTACTTC
d_call: TRBD1; clone_size: NA; v_call: TRBV5-5; j_call: TRBJ2-5; cdr3_aa: CASSFGDRVVETQYF; cdr3_nt: TGTGCCAGCAGCTTTGGGGACAGGGTTGTGGAGACCCAGTACTTC
d_call: NA; clone_size: many; v_call: TRBV7-2; j_call: TRBJ1-1; cdr3_aa: CASSLVGLLRNTEAFF; cdr3_nt: TGTGCCAGCAGCTTAGTAGGGCTCTTGCGGAACACTGAAGCTTTCTTT
d_call: TRBD1; clone_size: NA; v_call: TRBV11-2; j_call: TRBJ2-2; cdr3_aa: CASDQGQLNTGDLFF; cdr3_nt: TGTGCCAGCGACCAGGGACAGCTGAACACCGGGGATCTGTTTTTT
d_call: NA; clone_size: NA; v_call: TRBV5-1; j_call: TRBJ2-3; cdr3_aa: CASSLARSSTDTQYF; cdr3_nt: TGCGCCAGCAGCTTGGCCAGGTCGAGCACAGATACGCAGTATTTT
d_call: NA; clone_size: many; v_call: TRBV19; j_call: TRBJ1-5; cdr3_aa: CASSIIQGPNQPQHF; cdr3_nt: TGTGCCAGTAGTATTATCCAGGGACCAAATCAGCCCCAGCATTTT
d_call: TRBD1; clone_size: once; v_call: TRBV28; j_call: TRBJ1-1; cdr3_aa: CASSRTRGRGTEAFF; cdr3_nt: TGTGCCAGCAGTCGAACCAGGGGGCGGGGGACTGAAGCTTTCTTT
d_call: NA; clone_size: NA; v_call: TRBV24-1; j_call: TRBJ2-1; cdr3_aa: CATSVRADNEQFF; cdr3_nt: TGTGCCACCAGTGTTCGGGCAGACAATGAGCAGTTCTTC
d_call: NA; clone_size: NA; v_call: TRBV28; j_call: TRBJ1-5; cdr3_aa: CASTAIDTGRNQPQHF; cdr3_nt: TGTGCCAGCACAGCCATCGACACAGGGCGTAATCAGCCCCAGCATTTT
d_call: NA; clone_size: many; v_call: TRBV7-2; j_call: TRBJ1-4; cdr3_aa: CASSLRLIDPKLFF; cdr3_nt: TGTGCCAGCAGCCTCAGACTTATTGACCCAAAACTGTTTTTT
d_call: NA; clone_size: NA; v_call: TRBV29-1; j_call: TRBJ1-1; cdr3_aa: CSTERGRPEAFF; cdr3_nt: TGCAGCACCGAGAGGGGCCGGCCTGAAGCTTTCTTT
d_call: NA; clone_size: few; v_call: TRBV5-4; j_call: TRBJ1-4; cdr3_aa: CASSQAGVEKLFF; cdr3_nt: TGTGCCAGCAGCCAGGCAGGGGTTGAAAAACTGTTTTTT
d_call: NA; clone_size: NA; v_call: TRBV20-1; j_call: TRBJ2-7; cdr3_aa: CSASPGGALTYEQYF; cdr3_nt: TGCAGTGCTAGCCCCGGTGGGGCCTTAACCTACGAGCAGTACTTC
d_call: NA; clone_size: NA; v_call: TRBV7-2; j_call: TRBJ2-7; cdr3_aa: CASSLTDYEQYF; cdr3_nt: TGTGCCAGCAGCTTAACAGACTACGAGCAGTACTTC
d_call: TRBD1; clone_size: NA; v_call: TRBV19; j_call: TRBJ2-1; cdr3_aa: CAAPSGGDEQFF; cdr3_nt: TGTGCCGCCCCCTCAGGGGGTGATGAGCAGTTCTTC
d_call: NA; clone_size: few; v_call: TRBV6-2/TRBV6-3; j_call: TRBJ2-7; cdr3_aa: CASSPRAWGSYEQYF; cdr3_nt: TGTGCCAGCAGCCCCCGGGCATGGGGCTCCTACGAGCAGTACTTC
d_call: TRBD2; clone_size: many; v_call: TRBV30; j_call: TRBJ2-2; cdr3_aa: CAWSTWTSGNTGELFF; cdr3_nt: TGTGCCTGGAGTACCTGGACTAGCGGGAACACCGGGGAGCTGTTTTTT
d_call: NA; clone_size: few; v_call: TRBV15; j_call: TRBJ2-5; cdr3_aa: CATSRASGTQYF; cdr3_nt: TGTGCCACCAGCAGAGCTAGTGGGACCCAGTACTTC
d_call: NA; clone_size: medium-sized; v_call: TRBV12-3/TRBV12-4; j_call: TRBJ2-5; cdr3_aa: CASSFKGSETQYF; cdr3_nt: TGTGCCAGCAGTTTTAAGGGATCGGAGACCCAGTACTTC
d_call: TRBD2; clone_size: NA; v_call: TRBV6-2/TRBV6-3; j_call: TRBJ2-1; cdr3_aa: CARGLAFLNEQFF; cdr3_nt: TGTGCCAGAGGACTAGCTTTCTTGAATGAGCAGTTCTTC